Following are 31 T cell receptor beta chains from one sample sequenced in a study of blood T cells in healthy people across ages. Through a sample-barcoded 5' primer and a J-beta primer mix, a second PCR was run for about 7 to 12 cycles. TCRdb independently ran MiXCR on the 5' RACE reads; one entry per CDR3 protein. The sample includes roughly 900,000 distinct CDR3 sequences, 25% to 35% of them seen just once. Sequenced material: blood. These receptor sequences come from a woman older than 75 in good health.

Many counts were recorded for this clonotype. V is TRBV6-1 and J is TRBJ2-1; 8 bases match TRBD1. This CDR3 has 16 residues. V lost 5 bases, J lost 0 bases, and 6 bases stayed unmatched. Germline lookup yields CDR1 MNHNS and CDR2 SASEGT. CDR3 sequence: CASSQGQGRSYNEQFF. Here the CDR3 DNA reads TGTGCCAGCAGTCAAGGACAGGGACGCTCCTACAATGAGCAGTTCTTC.

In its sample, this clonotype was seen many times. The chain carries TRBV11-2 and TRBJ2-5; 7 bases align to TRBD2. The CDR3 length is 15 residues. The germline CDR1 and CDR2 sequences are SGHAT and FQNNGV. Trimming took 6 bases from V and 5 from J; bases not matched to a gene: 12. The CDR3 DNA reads TGTGCCAGCAGTCTCAGACTAGCTAGAGTGGAGACCCAGTACTTC. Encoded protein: CASSLRLARVETQYF.

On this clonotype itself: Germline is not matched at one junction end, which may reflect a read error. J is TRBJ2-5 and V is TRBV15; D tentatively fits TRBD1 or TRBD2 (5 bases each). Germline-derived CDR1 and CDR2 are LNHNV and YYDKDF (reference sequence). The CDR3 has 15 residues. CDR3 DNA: TGTGCCACCAGTAGAGATCTGGGACCACAAGAGCCCCAGTACTTC. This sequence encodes CATSRDLGPQEPQYF.

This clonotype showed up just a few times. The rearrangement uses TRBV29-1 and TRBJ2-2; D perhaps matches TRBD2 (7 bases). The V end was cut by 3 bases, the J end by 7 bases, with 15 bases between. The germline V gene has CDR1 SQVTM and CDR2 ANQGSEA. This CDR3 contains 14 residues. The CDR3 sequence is CSVDGGGASGELFF. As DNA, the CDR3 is TGCAGCGTTGATGGTGGGGGGGCCAGCGGGGAGCTGTTTTTT.

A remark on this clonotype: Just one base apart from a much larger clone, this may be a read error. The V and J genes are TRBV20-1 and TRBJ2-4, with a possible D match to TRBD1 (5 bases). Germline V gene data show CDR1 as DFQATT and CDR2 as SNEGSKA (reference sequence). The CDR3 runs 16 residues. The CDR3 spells CGARDRRQLAKNIQYF. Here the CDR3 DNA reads TGCGGTGCTAGAGATCGGAGACAGCTAGCCAAAAACATTCAGTACTTC.

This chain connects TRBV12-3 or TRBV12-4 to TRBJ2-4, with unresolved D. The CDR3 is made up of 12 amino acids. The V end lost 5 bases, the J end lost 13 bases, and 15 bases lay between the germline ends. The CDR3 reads CASSPLGYVQYF. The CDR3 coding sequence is TGTGCCAGCAGTCCCTTAGGTTACGTGCAGTACTTC.

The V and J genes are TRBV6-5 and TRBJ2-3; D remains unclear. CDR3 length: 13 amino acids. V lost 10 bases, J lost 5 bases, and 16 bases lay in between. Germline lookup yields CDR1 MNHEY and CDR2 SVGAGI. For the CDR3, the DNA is TGTGCCAACACACGCCCCCCCCGAGATACGCAGTATTTT. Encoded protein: CANTRPPRDTQYF.

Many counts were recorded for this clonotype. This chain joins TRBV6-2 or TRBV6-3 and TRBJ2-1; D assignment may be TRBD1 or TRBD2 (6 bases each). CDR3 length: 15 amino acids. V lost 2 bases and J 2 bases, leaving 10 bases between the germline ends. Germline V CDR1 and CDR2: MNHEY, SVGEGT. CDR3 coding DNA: TGTGCCAGCAGTTACGTCGGGGGCCCCTACAATGAGCAGTTCTTC. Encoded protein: CASSYVGGPYNEQFF.

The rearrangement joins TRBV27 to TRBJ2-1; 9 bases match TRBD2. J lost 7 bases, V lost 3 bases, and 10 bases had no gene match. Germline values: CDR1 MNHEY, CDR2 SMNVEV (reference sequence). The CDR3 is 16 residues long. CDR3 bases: TGTGCCAGCAGTTTTTCCCGCGGGGGGGGAGTGAATGAGCAGTTCTTC. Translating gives CASSFSRGGGVNEQFF.

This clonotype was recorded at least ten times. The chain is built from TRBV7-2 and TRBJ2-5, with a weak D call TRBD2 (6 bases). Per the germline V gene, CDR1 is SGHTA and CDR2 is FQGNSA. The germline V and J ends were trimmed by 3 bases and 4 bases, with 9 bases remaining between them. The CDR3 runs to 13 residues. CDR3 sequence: CASSLAGRETQYF. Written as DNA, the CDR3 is TGTGCCAGCAGCTTGGCGGGGAGAGAGACCCAGTACTTC.

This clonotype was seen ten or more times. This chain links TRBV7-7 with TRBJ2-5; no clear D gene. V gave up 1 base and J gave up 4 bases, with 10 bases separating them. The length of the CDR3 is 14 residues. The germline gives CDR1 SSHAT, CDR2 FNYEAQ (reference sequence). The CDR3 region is CASSLGPVTETQYF. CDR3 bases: TGTGCCAGCAGCTTAGGTCCAGTCACAGAGACCCAGTACTTC.

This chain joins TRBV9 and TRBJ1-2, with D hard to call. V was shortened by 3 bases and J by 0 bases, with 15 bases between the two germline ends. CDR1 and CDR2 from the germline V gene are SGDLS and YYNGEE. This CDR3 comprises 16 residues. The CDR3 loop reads CASSAPTPDPNYGYTF. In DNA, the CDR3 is TGTGCCAGCAGCGCCCCGACGCCGGATCCTAACTATGGCTACACCTTC.

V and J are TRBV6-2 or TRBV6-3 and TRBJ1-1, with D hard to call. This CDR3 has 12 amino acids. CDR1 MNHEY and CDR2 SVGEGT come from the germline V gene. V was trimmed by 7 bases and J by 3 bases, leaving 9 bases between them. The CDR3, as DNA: TGTGCCAGCAATAACTTGGACACTGAAGCTTTCTTT. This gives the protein CASNNLDTEAFF.

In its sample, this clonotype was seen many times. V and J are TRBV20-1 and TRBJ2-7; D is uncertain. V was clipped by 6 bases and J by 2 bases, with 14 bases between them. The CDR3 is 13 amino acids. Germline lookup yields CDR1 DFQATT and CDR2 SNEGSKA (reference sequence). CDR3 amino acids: CSAPVPQAYEQYF. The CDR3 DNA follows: TGCAGTGCGCCCGTTCCCCAGGCCTACGAGCAGTACTTC.

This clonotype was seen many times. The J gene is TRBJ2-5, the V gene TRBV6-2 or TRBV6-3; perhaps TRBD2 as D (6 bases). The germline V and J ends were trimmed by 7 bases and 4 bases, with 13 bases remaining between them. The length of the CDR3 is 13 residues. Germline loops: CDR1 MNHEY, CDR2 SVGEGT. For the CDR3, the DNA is TGTGCCAGCATTGACGGGGGTATAGAGACCCAGTACTTC. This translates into CASIDGGIETQYF.

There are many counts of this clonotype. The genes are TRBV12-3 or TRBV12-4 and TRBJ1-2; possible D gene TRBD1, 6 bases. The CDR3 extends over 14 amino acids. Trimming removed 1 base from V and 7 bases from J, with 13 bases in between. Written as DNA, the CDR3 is TGTGCCAGCAGTTTAGGGCAGGGGAGGGTTGGCTACACCTTC. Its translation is CASSLGQGRVGYTF.

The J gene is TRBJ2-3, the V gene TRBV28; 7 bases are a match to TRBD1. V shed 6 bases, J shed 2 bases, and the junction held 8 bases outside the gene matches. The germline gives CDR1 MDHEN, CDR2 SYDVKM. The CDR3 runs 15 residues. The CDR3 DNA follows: TGTGCCAGCAGAATAGGGGGCGGAAACACAGATACGCAGTATTTT. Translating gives CASRIGGGNTDTQYF.

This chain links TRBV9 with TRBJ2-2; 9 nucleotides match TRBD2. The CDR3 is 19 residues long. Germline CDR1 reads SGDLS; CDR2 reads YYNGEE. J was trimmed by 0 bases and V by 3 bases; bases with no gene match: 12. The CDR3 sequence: CASSAAGGSGGSNTGELFF. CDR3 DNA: TGTGCCAGCAGCGCAGCCGGCGGTAGCGGGGGATCGAACACCGGGGAGCTGTTTTTT.

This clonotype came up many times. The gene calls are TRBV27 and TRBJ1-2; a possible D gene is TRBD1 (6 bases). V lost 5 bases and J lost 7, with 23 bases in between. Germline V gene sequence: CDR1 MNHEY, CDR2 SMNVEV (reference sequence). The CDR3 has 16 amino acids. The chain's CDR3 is CASSAVGRGDLSGYTF. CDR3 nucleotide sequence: TGTGCCAGCAGTGCAGTGGGCAGGGGCGACTTGAGTGGCTACACCTTC.

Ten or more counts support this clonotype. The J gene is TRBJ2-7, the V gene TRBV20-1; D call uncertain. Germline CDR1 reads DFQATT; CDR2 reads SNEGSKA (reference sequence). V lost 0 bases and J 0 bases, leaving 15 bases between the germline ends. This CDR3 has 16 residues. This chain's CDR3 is CSARDLPAFNSYEQYF. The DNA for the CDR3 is TGCAGTGCTAGAGATCTCCCGGCATTTAACTCCTACGAGCAGTACTTC.

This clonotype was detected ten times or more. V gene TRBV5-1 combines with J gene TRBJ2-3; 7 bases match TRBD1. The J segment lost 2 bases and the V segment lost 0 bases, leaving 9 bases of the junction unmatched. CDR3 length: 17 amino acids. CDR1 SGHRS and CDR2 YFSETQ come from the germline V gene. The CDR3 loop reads CASSLGPATGSTDTQYF. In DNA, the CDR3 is TGCGCCAGCAGCTTGGGCCCGGCGACAGGGTCCACAGATACGCAGTATTTT.

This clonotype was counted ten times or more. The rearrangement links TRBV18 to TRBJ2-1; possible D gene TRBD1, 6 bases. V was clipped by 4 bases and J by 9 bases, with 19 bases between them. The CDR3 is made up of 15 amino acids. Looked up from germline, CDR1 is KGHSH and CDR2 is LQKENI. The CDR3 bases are TGTGCCAGCTCACTACATGAACAGGGATCCGGTGAGCAGTTCTTC. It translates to CASSLHEQGSGEQFF.

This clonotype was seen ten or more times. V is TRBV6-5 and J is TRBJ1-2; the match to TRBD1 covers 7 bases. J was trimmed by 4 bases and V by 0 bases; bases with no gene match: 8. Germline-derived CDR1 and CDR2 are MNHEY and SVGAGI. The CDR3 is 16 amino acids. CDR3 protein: CASSYSVQGGGYGYTF. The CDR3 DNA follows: TGTGCCAGCAGTTACTCGGTTCAAGGGGGCGGCTATGGCTACACCTTC.

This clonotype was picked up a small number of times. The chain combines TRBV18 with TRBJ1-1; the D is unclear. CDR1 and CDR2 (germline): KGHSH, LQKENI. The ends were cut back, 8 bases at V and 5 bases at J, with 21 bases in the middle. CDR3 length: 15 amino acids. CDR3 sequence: CASTTGGRVRTEAFF. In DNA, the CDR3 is TGTGCCAGCACAACCGGAGGAAGGGTCAGAACTGAAGCTTTCTTT. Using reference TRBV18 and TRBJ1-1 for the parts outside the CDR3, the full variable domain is NAGVMQNPRHLVRRRGQEARLRCSPMKGHSHVYWYRQLPEEGLKFMVYLQKENIIDESGMPKERFSAEFPKEGPSILRIQQVVRGDSAAYFCASTTGGRVRTEAFFGQGTRLTVV.

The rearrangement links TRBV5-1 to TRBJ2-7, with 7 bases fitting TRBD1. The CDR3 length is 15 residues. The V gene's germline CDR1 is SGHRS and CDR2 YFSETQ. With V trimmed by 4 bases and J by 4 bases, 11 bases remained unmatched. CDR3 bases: TGCGCCAGCAGCACCACAGGGGTCTTCACGTACGAGCAGTACTTC. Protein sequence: CASSTTGVFTYEQYF.

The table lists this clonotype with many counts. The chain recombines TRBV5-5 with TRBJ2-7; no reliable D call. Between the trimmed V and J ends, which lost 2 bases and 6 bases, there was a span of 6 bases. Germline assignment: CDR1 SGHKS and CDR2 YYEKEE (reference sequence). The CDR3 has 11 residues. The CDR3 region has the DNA TGTGCCAGCAGCTTTGCAGGCGAGCAGTACTTC. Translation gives CASSFAGEQYF.

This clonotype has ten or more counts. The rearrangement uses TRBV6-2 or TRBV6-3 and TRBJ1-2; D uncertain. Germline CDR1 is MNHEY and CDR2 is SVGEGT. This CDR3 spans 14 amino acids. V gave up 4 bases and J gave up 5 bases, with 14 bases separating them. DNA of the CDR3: TGTGCCAGCAGTTTCAATAGACGGCAATATGGCTACACCTTC. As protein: CASSFNRRQYGYTF.

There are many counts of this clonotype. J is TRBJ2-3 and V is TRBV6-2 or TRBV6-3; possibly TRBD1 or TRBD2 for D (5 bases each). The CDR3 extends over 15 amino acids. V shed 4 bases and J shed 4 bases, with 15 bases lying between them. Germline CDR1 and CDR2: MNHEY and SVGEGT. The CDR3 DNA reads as TGTGCCAGCAGTTCCGGGACCGCGAGAGCAGATACGCAGTATTTT. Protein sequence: CASSSGTARADTQYF.

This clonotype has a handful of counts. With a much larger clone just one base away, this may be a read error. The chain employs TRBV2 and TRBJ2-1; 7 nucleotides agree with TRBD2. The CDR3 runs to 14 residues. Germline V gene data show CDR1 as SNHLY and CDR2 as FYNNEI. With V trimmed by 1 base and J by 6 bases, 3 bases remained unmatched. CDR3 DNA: TGTGCCAGCAGTGAAGGGACTAGTGTCAATGAGCAGTTCTTC. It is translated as CASSEGTSVNEQFF.

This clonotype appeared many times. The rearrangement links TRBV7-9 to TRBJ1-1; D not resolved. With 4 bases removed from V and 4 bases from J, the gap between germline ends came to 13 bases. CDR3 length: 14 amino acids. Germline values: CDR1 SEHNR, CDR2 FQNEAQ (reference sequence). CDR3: CASSSPTWSTEAFF. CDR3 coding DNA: TGTGCCAGCAGCTCCCCGACTTGGAGCACTGAAGCTTTCTTT.

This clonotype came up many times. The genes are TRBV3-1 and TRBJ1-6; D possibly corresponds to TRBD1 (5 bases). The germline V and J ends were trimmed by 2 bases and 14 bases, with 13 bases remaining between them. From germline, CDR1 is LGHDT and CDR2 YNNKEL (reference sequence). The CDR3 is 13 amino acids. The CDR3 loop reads CASSQSQGGALHF. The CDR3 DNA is TGTGCCAGCAGCCAATCCCAGGGAGGGGCCCTCCACTTT.